These 20 T cell receptor beta chains came from one sample sequenced in a study of blood T cells in healthy people across ages. A second PCR of roughly 7 to 11 cycles used a sample-barcoded 5' primer and a J-beta primer mix. A single record per CDR3 protein comes from TCRdb applying MiXCR to the 5' RACE reads. The sample yields about 1.8 million distinct CDR3 sequences, around half seen once. The material sequenced was blood. The receptor source for this set is a woman aged 40 to 55 in good health.

This clonotype was recorded once. The V and J genes are TRBV10-1 and TRBJ2-7, with 7 nucleotides matching TRBD1. Germline CDR1 reads WNHNN; CDR2 reads SYGVQD (reference sequence). The CDR3 is 15 amino acids. With 4 bases clipped from V and 4 bases from J, the junction kept 10 bases outside the gene matches. This CDR3 is CASSGLTGKRYEQYF. CDR3 bases: TGCGCCAGCAGTGGGCTGACAGGGAAGAGGTACGAGCAGTACTTC.

The genes are TRBV5-1 and TRBJ1-6; a possible D gene is TRBD1 (6 bases). V gave up 4 bases and J gave up 7 bases, with 18 bases separating them. From germline, CDR1 is SGHRS and CDR2 YFSETQ. This CDR3 is 16 amino acids long. CDR3 amino acids: CASSPQQGLKNSPLHF. The DNA for the CDR3 is TGCGCCAGCAGCCCCCAACAGGGACTAAAGAATTCACCCCTCCACTTT.

The V gene is TRBV12-3 or TRBV12-4, the J gene TRBJ1-2; TRBD1 agrees at 7 bases. The CDR3 contains 14 residues. V shed 6 bases, J shed 4 bases, and the junction held 8 bases outside the gene matches. CDR3 nucleotide sequence: TGTGCCAGCAGGTCCGGGACAGCCCTCTATGGCTACACCTTC. The encoded protein is CASRSGTALYGYTF.

This clonotype has more than one count but fewer than ten. The chain joins TRBV4-2 to TRBJ1-6; D uncertain. The CDR3 covers 16 residues. V lost 4 bases to trimming and J lost 9 bases, with 19 bases between them. Germline V gene sequence: CDR1 LGHNA, CDR2 YNFKEQ. As DNA, the CDR3 is TGTGCCAGCAGCCCAGCGGCAAGGGAAAGAGGTTCACCCCTCCACTTT. Translated, it gives CASSPAARERGSPLHF.

This clonotype is a singleton in its sample. This chain links TRBV11-2 with TRBJ1-6; D gene ambiguous. CDR3 length: 14 amino acids. V lost 1 base and J lost 7, with 8 bases in between. Germline V gene sequence: CDR1 SGHAT, CDR2 FQNNGV. CDR3 region: CASSLGTFNSPLHF. CDR3 nucleotide sequence: TGTGCCAGCAGCTTAGGGACCTTCAATTCACCCCTCCACTTT.

The chain has TRBV7-2 and TRBJ2-1; D possibly corresponds to TRBD1 (7 bases). The V end lost 5 bases, the J end lost 6 bases, and 14 bases lay between the germline ends. Germline V lookup: CDR1 SGHTA, CDR2 FQGNSA. The CDR3 extends over 14 amino acids. The CDR3 DNA sequence: TGTGCCAGCAGCCCAAGGAGGGGGCTCAATGAGCAGTTCTTC. Amino acids: CASSPRRGLNEQFF.

In nucleotides, the CDR3 is TGTGCCGGCCGGCGGGGGGACACACCTAACTATGGCTACACCTTC. Translated: CAGRRGDTPNYGYTF. The chain is built from TRBV9 and TRBJ1-2, with D possibly matching TRBD1 (6 bases). Trimming pared 10 bases from V and 0 bases from J, leaving 19 bases between. From germline, CDR1 is SGDLS and CDR2 YYNGEE. The CDR3 has 15 amino acids.

This clonotype was detected only a few times. The J gene is TRBJ2-6, the V gene TRBV6-5; TRBD1 agrees at 7 bases. This CDR3 has 17 amino acids. CDR1 and CDR2 from the germline V gene are MNHEY and SVGAGI. J gave up 4 bases and V 0 bases, and 6 bases lay outside the gene matches. Written as DNA, the CDR3 is TGTGCCAGCAGTTACTCAGGGGGCGCCTCCGGGGCCAACGTCCTGACTTTC. Protein sequence: CASSYSGGASGANVLTF.

V is TRBV5-1 and J is TRBJ1-5, with unresolved D. V was clipped by 4 bases and J by 3 bases, with 14 bases between them. The length of the CDR3 is 15 residues. Germline V gene data show CDR1 as SGHRS and CDR2 as YFSETQ. The CDR3 region has the DNA TGCGCCAGCAGCCCTGATGGGGTTTCCAATCAGCCCCAGCATTTT. Amino acid sequence: CASSPDGVSNQPQHF.

The chain couples TRBV20-1 to TRBJ2-3; D may be TRBD1 (6 bases). V lost 6 bases and J lost 4, with 17 bases in between. The CDR3 covers 14 residues. Germline-derived CDR1 and CDR2 are DFQATT and SNEGSKA (reference sequence). The CDR3 coding sequence is TGCAGTGCCTTTCGATACAGGGATGCAGATACGCAGTATTTT. It translates to CSAFRYRDADTQYF.

This clonotype was observed a handful of times. Here the CDR3 DNA reads TGTGCCAGCGGGGGGTCCTCGCCTTTAGTGGAGACCCAGTACTTC. Translated, it gives CASGGSSPLVETQYF. The V gene is TRBV27, the J gene TRBJ2-5, with D perhaps TRBD2 (6 bases). V gave up 8 bases and J gave up 5 bases, with 21 bases separating them. Per germline, CDR1 MNHEY and CDR2 SMNVEV (reference sequence). CDR3 size: 15 residues.

CDR3 in DNA: TGCGCCAGCAGCGAGACAGATAGCAATCAGCCCCAGCATTTT. This translates into CASSETDSNQPQHF. J is TRBJ1-5 and V is TRBV5-1; possible D gene TRBD1, 5 bases. Trimming left V 4 bases short and J 0 bases short, with 8 bases between. This CDR3 region has 14 residues. CDR1 and CDR2 (germline): SGHRS, YFSETQ.

This clonotype was seen a few times. This chain links TRBV29-1 with TRBJ2-1; D unclear. The CDR3 runs to 14 residues. Trimming shortened V by 1 base and J by 7 bases, and 14 bases separated the two germline ends. The germline gives CDR1 SQVTM, CDR2 ANQGSEA. Written as DNA, the CDR3 is TGCAGCGTTGAAGGTTCGGTAGCCCGGAATGAGCAGTTCTTC. Amino acid sequence: CSVEGSVARNEQFF.

J is TRBJ2-1 and V is TRBV4-3, with 12 bases aligning to TRBD2. The germline V gene encodes CDR1 LGHNA and CDR2 YSLEER. This CDR3 is built from 16 residues. The V segment lost 0 bases and the J segment 7 bases; nucleotides outside the gene matches: 4. This CDR3 is CASSQDLAGGINEQFF. CDR3 in DNA: TGCGCCAGCAGCCAAGATCTAGCGGGGGGGATAAATGAGCAGTTCTTC.

This clonotype was seen a handful of times. Since a much larger clone is just one base distant, this may be a read error. The chain uses TRBV12-3 or TRBV12-4 and TRBJ2-1; D is possibly TRBD2 (6 bases). The J call may be wrong; the DNA end is better matched by TRBJ2-7. The CDR3 has 12 residues. The CDR3 spells CASSSDYNEQYF. In DNA, the CDR3 is TGTGCCAGCAGTTCGGACTACAATGAGCAGTACTTC.

The chain joins TRBV4-3 to TRBJ2-1; 14 bases line up with TRBD2. Germline V gene lookup returns CDR1 LGHNA and CDR2 YSLEER. Trimming took 3 bases from V and 7 from J; bases not matched to a gene: 8. CDR3 size: 17 residues. In DNA form, the CDR3 reads TGCGCCAGCAGCCAGCAAGCGACTAGCGGGGGGGCAAATGAGCAGTTCTTC. This encodes CASSQQATSGGANEQFF.

The J gene is TRBJ2-1, the V gene TRBV24-1; 7 bases map to TRBD1. V was pared by 1 base and J by 7 bases, with 6 bases of the junction left unmatched. Germline V gene lookup returns CDR1 KGHDR and CDR2 SFDVKD. The length of the CDR3 is 15 residues. The CDR3 spells CATSDLGTVKNEQFF. As DNA, the CDR3 is TGTGCCACCAGTGATTTAGGGACAGTGAAGAATGAGCAGTTCTTC.

This clonotype has only a few counts. This chain connects TRBV5-1 to TRBJ1-4; 9 positions match TRBD1. Germline-derived CDR1 and CDR2 are SGHRS and YFSETQ. The V and J ends lost 1 base and 7 bases, in that order; junction bases with no gene match: 5. The CDR3 totals 15 residues. The CDR3 bases are TGCGCCAGCAGCTTGAATCCGGACAGGGGTGAAAAACTGTTTTTT. It translates to CASSLNPDRGEKLFF.

The chain links TRBV20-1 to TRBJ2-7, with unresolved D. With 4 bases removed from V and 7 bases from J, the gap between germline ends came to 5 bases. From germline, CDR1 is DFQATT and CDR2 SNEGSKA (reference sequence). This CDR3 is 9 amino acids long. The CDR3 nucleotides are TGCAGTGCTAACGATGAGCAGTACTTC. It yields the protein CSANDEQYF.

J is TRBJ2-5 and V is TRBV6-5, with 13 nucleotides matching TRBD2. This CDR3 contains 20 residues. V shed 5 bases, J shed 0 bases, and the junction held 15 bases outside the gene matches. Germline loops: CDR1 MNHEY, CDR2 SVGAGI. The DNA of the CDR3 is TGTGCCAGCAGTCACTTAGGACTAGCGGGGGCCCATACGTACCAAGAGACCCAGTACTTC. Translated: CASSHLGLAGAHTYQETQYF.